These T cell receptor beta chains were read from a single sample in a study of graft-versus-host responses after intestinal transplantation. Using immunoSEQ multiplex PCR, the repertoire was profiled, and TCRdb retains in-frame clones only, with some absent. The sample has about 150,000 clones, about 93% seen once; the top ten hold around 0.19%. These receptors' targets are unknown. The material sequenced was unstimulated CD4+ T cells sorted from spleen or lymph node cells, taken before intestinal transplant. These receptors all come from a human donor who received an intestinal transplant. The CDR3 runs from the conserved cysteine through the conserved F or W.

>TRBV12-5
CASGWAGRNYGYTF
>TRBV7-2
CASSLAREYEQYF
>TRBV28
CASLPESSYNEQFF
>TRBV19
CASSLRPRTGILEQYF
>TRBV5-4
CASSLVGASEQYF
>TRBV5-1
CASSLSGQTYEQYF
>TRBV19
CASSLSTGQAGYEQYF
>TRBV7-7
CASTSRESYWGNTIYF
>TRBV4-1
CASSQVAPNRGGRNIQYF
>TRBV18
CASSPETWTGKLFF
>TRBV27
CASSLAGDYGYTF
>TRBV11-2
CASSPGQGWELRNQPQHF
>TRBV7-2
CASSPTRTEETQYF